Listed here is a single TCR beta chain. One Seattle source followed patients from active infection through their disease course. This entry is derived from a study of blood T cell repertoires in COVID-19. Turning to the study itself: Samples taken during acute and convalescent COVID-19 were collected in the United States, Italy and Spain.

Repertoires were generated with immunoSEQ multiplex PCR, while TCRdb's copy carries only in-frame clones and drops some. The sample contains some 160,000 clones, just under 85% of which appear only once. The germline gives CDR1 SGHRS, CDR2 YFSETQ. The CDR3 contains 15 residues. V was cut by 2 bases and J by 7 bases, with 13 bases left in between. This chain joins TRBV5-1 and TRBJ1-6; D is uncertain. This TCR came from a woman aged 80 or over with COVID-19, enrolled during active disease. Sequenced: peripheral blood. The CDR3 coding sequence is TGCGCCAGCAGCTTTAGCGGGATGGAAAATTCACCCCTCCACTTT. Translating gives CASSFSGMENSPLHF.